This T cell receptor (beta chain) stems from a study of brain T cells in children with intractable seizures. Study conclusions and caveats: Only CDR3 sequence similarity suggested viral specificity, without known HCMV serostatus. Absence of clones before surgery may stem from lower sequencing depth.

Germline CDR1 is MNHEY and CDR2 is SVGAGI. V shed 6 bases, J shed 2 bases, and the junction held 10 bases outside the gene matches. The CDR3 consists of 15 residues. Remarks on this clone: The target antigen is unknown.

The sequenced cases were selected for having the highest brain T cell transcript signatures. Pre-surgery treatment included at least one anti-epileptic drug. Here immunoSEQ multiplex PCR was the method, and the copy in TCRdb shows in-frame clones only, minus some. Found here are roughly 120,000 clones, under 95% of them singletons; the top ten hold 3.5% to 4.5%. This clonotype was obtained from a boy under two years old with hemimegalencephaly and intractable seizures. The rearrangement uses TRBV6-5 and TRBJ2-7; the match to TRBD1 covers 7 bases. The sample here was peripheral blood, taken at surgery. CDR3 sequence reads: CASSPPKQGTYEQYF. The DNA for the CDR3 is TGTGCCAGCAGCCCACCCAAACAGGGGACCTACGAGCAGTACTTC.